One and the same sample provided the 28 T cell receptor beta chains below, sequenced in a study of molecular identifiers for immune sequencing clone quantification. TCRdb used MiXCR to reprocess the PCR reads, holding one entry per CDR3 protein. The sample has some 320,000 distinct CDR3 sequences, 24% seen once. The sequenced material came from naive CD8+ T cells from blood, with Jurkat cell RNA spiked in. The sample's subset: FACS-sorted CD8+CD4-CCR7+CD45RA+ naive T cells. Receptor source: a human donor in good health. Some libraries in this study had Jurkat cell RNA spiked in.

This clonotype was detected many times. This rearrangement joins TRBV6-5 to TRBJ2-7, with a possible D match to TRBD1 (6 bases). The CDR3 runs 14 residues. Trimming took 0 bases from V and 2 from J, leaving 8 bases between them. Germline CDR1 is MNHEY and CDR2 is SVGAGI. CDR3 nucleotides: TGTGCCAGCAGTTACTCGGCAGGGGCCTACGAGCAGTACTTC. The encoded protein is CASSYSAGAYEQYF.

The genes are TRBV7-2 and TRBJ1-1; D is ambiguous. CDR3 size: 11 residues. The V end was cut by 6 bases, the J end by 9 bases, with 11 bases between. The germline CDR1 and CDR2 sequences are SGHTA and FQGNSA. The CDR3: CASSPSSKAFF. The CDR3 DNA reads TGTGCCAGCAGTCCAAGTTCTAAAGCTTTCTTT. Combining the CDR3 with reference TRBV7-2 and TRBJ1-1 gives the whole variable domain GAGVSQSPSNKVTEKGKDVELRCDPISGHTALYWYRQSLGQGLEFLIYFQGNSAPDKSGLPSDRFSAERTGGSVSTLTIQRTQQEDSAVYLCASSPSSKAFFGQGTRLTVV.

The chain couples TRBV6-5 to TRBJ1-5; D call uncertain. The ends were cut back, 0 bases at V and 0 bases at J, with 6 bases in the middle. The V gene's germline CDR1 is MNHEY and CDR2 SVGAGI. This CDR3 region has 15 residues. Here the CDR3 DNA reads TGTGCCAGCAGTTACTCGGCGGATAGCAATCAGCCCCAGCATTTT. Translated, it gives CASSYSADSNQPQHF.

The chain couples TRBV29-1 to TRBJ1-1; D is uncertain. Germline values: CDR1 SQVTM, CDR2 ANQGSEA. The CDR3 contains 16 residues. Trimming removed 7 bases at V and 0 bases at J, with 21 bases between. The CDR3 DNA reads TGCAGCGCCCGGTGGAACCGGGAGCTTTTGAACACTGAAGCTTTCTTT. Translated: CSARWNRELLNTEAFF.

V and J are TRBV2 and TRBJ2-7; D gene unclear. The germline V and J ends were trimmed by 3 bases and 0 bases, with 15 bases remaining between them. Germline V gene sequence: CDR1 SNHLY, CDR2 FYNNEI. The CDR3 is made up of 16 amino acids. The CDR3 spells CASSEGVFQPSYEQYF. In nucleotides, the CDR3 is TGTGCCAGCAGTGAGGGTGTCTTCCAACCCTCCTACGAGCAGTACTTC.

The rearrangement uses TRBV20-1 and TRBJ2-7; 13 bases fit TRBD2. The CDR3 loop spans 15 amino acids. V lost 6 bases and J lost 1; bases outside the gene matches: 6. Germline lookup yields CDR1 DFQATT and CDR2 SNEGSKA (reference sequence). The CDR3 region is CSAPGGLAGSYEQYF. The CDR3 nucleotides are TGCAGTGCCCCTGGGGGACTAGCGGGATCCTACGAGCAGTACTTC.

The chain couples TRBV5-1 to TRBJ1-1, with D unresolved. The germline CDR1 and CDR2 sequences are SGHRS and YFSETQ. The CDR3 spans 15 residues. Trimming cost V 0 bases and J 0 bases, with 9 bases left between them. In nucleotides, the CDR3 is TGCGCCAGCAGCTTGGACGGCTATCTGAACACTGAAGCTTTCTTT. Its translation: CASSLDGYLNTEAFF.

The chain joins TRBV12-3 or TRBV12-4 to TRBJ1-1, with D perhaps matching TRBD1 (5 bases). The V and J ends lost 1 base and 10 bases respectively, with 10 bases between them. The CDR3 totals 12 residues. The CDR3: CASSLGGGAAFF. The CDR3 DNA sequence: TGTGCCAGCAGTTTAGGGGGGGGTGCAGCTTTCTTT.

On this clonotype itself: The junction does not match germline at one end; this may be a read error. This chain uses TRBV6-2 or TRBV6-3 with TRBJ1-4, with 7 nucleotides matching TRBD1. This CDR3 spans 16 amino acids. The germline V gene has CDR1 MNHEY and CDR2 SVGEGT. CDR3 in amino acids: CARSTLRQGANENLFF. The CDR3 DNA is TGTGCCCGCAGTACTCTTCGACAGGGTGCTAATGAAAACCTGTTTTTT.

The chain employs TRBV20-1 and TRBJ1-1; maybe TRBD1 (6 bases). The V end was cut by 1 base, the J end by 2 bases, with 17 bases between. This CDR3 is built from 16 residues. CDR1 is DFQATT and CDR2 is SNEGSKA in the germline V gene (reference sequence). CDR3 in amino acids: CSARAYTQGSNTEAFF. The CDR3 nucleotides are TGCAGTGCTAGAGCCTACACACAGGGCTCCAACACTGAAGCTTTCTTT.

A single count supports this clonotype. The junction differs from germline at one of its ends, possibly a read error. The DNA for the CDR3 is TGTGCCAGCATCCCCTTTTCGGGGGAGGTGACCCAGAACTTC. Translating it yields CASIPFSGEVTQNF. The J gene is TRBJ2-5, the V gene TRBV11-2; D is possibly TRBD2 (6 bases). Germline CDR1 and CDR2: SGHAT and FQNNGV. CDR3 length: 14 amino acids.

At least ten counts were recorded for this clonotype. One junction end does not reproduce the germline sequence, and a read error may be involved. This chain connects TRBV20-1 to TRBJ2-7; no firm D call. The CDR3 has 12 residues. The germline gives CDR1 DFQATT, CDR2 SNEGSKA (reference sequence). CDR3 nucleotides: TGCAGTGCGAGAGATGACCCTTACGAGCAGTACTTC. Its translation: CSARDDPYEQYF.

There are a few counts of this clonotype. The chain employs TRBV6-2 or TRBV6-3 and TRBJ1-2; no reliable D call. Trimming pared 7 bases from V and 5 bases from J, leaving 23 bases between. In germline, CDR1 is MNHEY, CDR2 SVGEGT. CDR3 length: 16 amino acids. The CDR3 is CASIPTAGNVGYGYTF. The CDR3 DNA follows: TGTGCCAGCATCCCTACAGCGGGGAATGTTGGGTATGGCTACACCTTC.

This chain links TRBV3-1 with TRBJ2-7; TRBD2 might be the D (5 bases). Germline CDR1 reads LGHDT; CDR2 reads YNNKEL (reference sequence). V lost 1 base and J 0 bases, leaving 13 bases between the germline ends. The CDR3 is 16 amino acids. CDR3: CASSQGGPGSSYEQYF. As DNA, the CDR3 is TGTGCCAGCAGCCAAGGAGGTCCGGGAAGCTCCTACGAGCAGTACTTC.

This clonotype has more than one count but fewer than ten. V is TRBV7-8 and J is TRBJ2-1; D is possibly TRBD2 (6 bases). CDR3 length equals 17 residues. Germline values: CDR1 SGHVS, CDR2 FQNEAQ. V lost 5 bases, J lost 5 bases, and 22 bases lay in between. The DNA for the CDR3 is TGTGCCAGCAGCCCAGAGTACCCTAGCGTAGGCCACAATGAGCAGTTCTTC. Translation gives CASSPEYPSVGHNEQFF.

This clonotype has a count of ten or more. The genes are TRBV21-1 and TRBJ2-1; TRBD1 is the table's D call, not checked against the DNA. TRBV21-1 is a recognized pseudogene. This CDR3 contains 14 residues. CDR3 in amino acids: CASSRRPLYNEQFF. CDR3 in DNA: TGTGCCAGCAGCAGAAGACCCCTCTACAATGAGCAGTTCTTC.

Worth noting for this clonotype: A much larger clone differs from this one at a single base, so this may be a read error. The chain combines TRBV4-1 with TRBJ2-7, with D uncertain. Per germline, CDR1 MGHRA and CDR2 YSYEKL. Between the trimmed V and J ends, which lost 4 bases and 0 bases, there was a span of 10 bases. The CDR3 length is 14 residues. CDR3 sequence (DNA): TGCGCCAGCAGCCGCGCCAGCTACTCCTACGAGCAGTACTTC. This encodes CASSRASYSYEQYF.

The rearrangement uses TRBV27 and TRBJ1-1, with 8 bases lining up with TRBD1. CDR3 size: 14 residues. CDR1 is MNHEY and CDR2 is SMNVEV in the germline V gene (reference sequence). V trimming: 6 bases; J trimming: 3 bases; junction bases outside the gene matches: 6. The CDR3 sequence: CASRANRGYTEAFF. CDR3 bases: TGTGCCAGCAGGGCGAACAGGGGGTACACTGAAGCTTTCTTT.

This clonotype was seen more than once but under ten times. The chain carries TRBV9 and TRBJ1-5, with D uncertain. The V end lost 4 bases, the J end lost 4 bases, and 15 bases lay between the germline ends. There are 15 residues in the CDR3. The V gene's germline CDR1 is SGDLS and CDR2 YYNGEE. The CDR3 nucleotides are TGTGCCAGCAGCCAAGACGCGGGATGGAATCAGCCCCAGCATTTT. This sequence encodes CASSQDAGWNQPQHF.

On this clonotype itself: The junction shows a germline mismatch at one end, possibly a read error. This sequence joins TRBV19 and TRBJ2-1; 11 positions match TRBD2. CDR3 size: 18 residues. CDR1 is LNHDA and CDR2 is SQIVND in the germline V gene (reference sequence). CDR3 DNA: TGCGCCAGTAGTATAGATAGCGGGGGGGCCTTAGGATACAATGAGCAGTTCTTC. It yields the protein CASSIDSGGALGYNEQFF.

Details on this clonotype: A clone one base away is much larger, so this may be a read error. The chain is built from TRBV30 and TRBJ2-2; maybe TRBD2 (5 bases). The CDR3 length is 13 residues. The germline CDR1 and CDR2 sequences are GTSNPN and SVGIG (reference sequence). CDR3 sequence reads: CAWSIFDTGEPFF. DNA of the CDR3: TGTGCCTGGAGTATCTTCGACACCGGGGAGCCGTTTTTT.

This clonotype was recorded many times. This chain uses TRBV7-9 with TRBJ2-7; the D is unclear. The CDR3 covers 13 residues. Germline loops: CDR1 SEHNR, CDR2 FQNEAQ (reference sequence). V lost 5 bases and J lost 0, with 8 bases in between. The CDR3 here is CASSPSASYEQYF. DNA for the CDR3: TGTGCCAGCAGCCCCTCGGCCTCCTACGAGCAGTACTTC.

V usage is TRBV5-1 and J usage is TRBJ2-1; 9 bases line up with TRBD1. Looked up from germline, CDR1 is SGHRS and CDR2 is YFSETQ. With V trimmed by 3 bases and J by 6 bases, 4 bases remained unmatched. This CDR3 contains 14 residues. The CDR3 sequence is CASSSKTGGNEQFF. CDR3 nucleotides: TGCGCCAGCAGCTCAAAGACAGGGGGCAATGAGCAGTTCTTC.

As for this clonotype: A much larger clone is a single base away; this may be a read error. This chain uses TRBV2 with TRBJ2-5; TRBD2 might be the D (6 bases). V lost 6 bases and J 2 bases, leaving 16 bases between the germline ends. Germline V lookup: CDR1 SNHLY, CDR2 FYNNEI. This CDR3 spans 15 amino acids. The CDR3: CASSWTGGDQETQYF. CDR3 DNA: TGTGCCAGCAGCTGGACTGGCGGGGATCAAGAGACCCAGTACTTC.

This clonotype showed up just once. A read error is possible here, since a much larger clone lies one base away. The genes are TRBV4-1 and TRBJ2-1; D is uncertain. Germline CDR1 reads MGHRA; CDR2 reads YSYEKL. The CDR3 runs to 12 residues. The ends were cut back, 2 bases at V and 8 bases at J, with 7 bases in the middle. CDR3 nucleotides: TGCGCCAGCAGCCAAAAAAGGGATGAGCAGTTCTTC. Translating gives CASSQKRDEQFF.

This clonotype has ten or more counts. The chain recombines TRBV9 with TRBJ1-4, with 8 bases aligning to TRBD1. Germline trimming cut 0 bases from V and 8 bases from J; bases unmatched to any gene: 6. The germline CDR1 and CDR2 sequences are SGDLS and YYNGEE. The CDR3 consists of 15 residues. The CDR3 coding sequence is TGTGCCAGCAGCGTAGAGGACAGGGAGAGGGAAAAACTGTTTTTT. Protein: CASSVEDREREKLFF.

This clonotype occurred many times. The rearrangement joins TRBV7-2 to TRBJ2-1; D gene unclear. Germline CDR1 reads SGHTA; CDR2 reads FQGNSA. This CDR3 comprises 15 residues. V lost 0 bases, J lost 6 bases, and 12 bases lay in between. CDR3 DNA: TGTGCCAGCAGCTTAGCGGGTCAGTTGGGCAATGAGCAGTTCTTC. Protein: CASSLAGQLGNEQFF.

This clonotype was counted a few times. The rearrangement uses TRBV4-3 and TRBJ2-7, with TRBD2 matching 9 bases. V shed 0 bases and J 5 bases; nucleotides not matched to a gene: 11. Germline CDR1 reads LGHNA; CDR2 reads YSLEER. The CDR3 runs to 17 residues. CDR3 residues: CASSQDRGGGGLNEQYF. Here the CDR3 DNA reads TGCGCCAGCAGCCAAGATAGAGGCGGGGGGGGCCTCAACGAGCAGTACTTC.